This T cell receptor (beta chain) was profiled in a study of CXCR3-negative and CXCR3-positive naive CD8 T cells. Whole-study results and caveats: TRB CDR3 properties served as the basis for inferring TCR strength, and surface CD5 was comparable between naive subsets. Memory CD8+ T cell repertoires were far less diverse than both naive subsets. Naive CXCR3-negative and CXCR3-positive cells had similar TRBV-TRBJ usage; memory differed.

Points on this clonotype: Its antigen remains unknown.

This CDR3 spans 14 amino acids. In germline, CDR1 is MNHEY, CDR2 SVGEGT. TRB cDNA libraries were made by UMI-labeled 5' RACE. With the 5' RACE reads reprocessed, TCRdb shows one record per CDR3 protein and no DNA. This sample's clone table lists about 43,000 distinct CDR3 sequences. The sorting of each CD8+ T cell subset was done in triplicate, at 250,000 to 300,000 cells each. The sequence came from a human donor in good health. Some clones in this sample may be carry-over from other donors' samples. The material sequenced was memory CD8+ T cells from blood. The chain joins TRBV6-2 or TRBV6-3 to TRBJ1-5; TCRdb's D call of TRBD1 is untestable without DNA. CDR3 protein: CASSSPQDMGPQHF.